This T cell receptor (beta chain) is from a study of beta chain features in type 1 diabetes. CDR1 and CDR2 from the germline V gene are SQVTM and ANQGSEA. Trimming took 8 bases from V and 5 from J; bases not matched to a gene: 8. CDR3 size: 12 residues. Worth noting for this clone: Its antigen remains unknown.

Study-level points and caveats: At VDJ recombination sites, type 1 diabetes patients had fewer insertions and more deleted nucleotides. HLA effects on TCRB rearrangement stayed unresolved here.

Expressed TCRB transcripts were sequenced because the isolated RNA had all been reverse transcribed beforehand. Profiling relied on immunoSEQ multiplex PCR, and the TCRdb table lists in-frame clones only, not all of them. The top ten clones hold more than 0.06% of a sample with roughly 120,000 clones, less than 40% of them seen once. V is TRBV29-1 and J is TRBJ2-5, with 7 nucleotides matching TRBD1. The clonotype originates from a woman under 30 in good health. The source material was stem cell memory CD4+ T cells from blood. CDR3: CSLRQGRETQYF. In DNA, the CDR3 is TGCAGCCTTAGACAGGGACGGGAGACCCAGTACTTC.